This section outlines one TCR beta chain sequence together with its context. The germline CDR1 and CDR2 sequences are MNHEY and SVGAGI. V dropped 0 bases and J dropped 2; count of bases not matched to a gene: 5. The CDR3 has 16 residues. The entry originates in a study of CD8+ T cells in alopecia areata. Specified treatment: oral pan-JAK inhibitor, 5-10 mg twice daily. As the sequencing template, cDNA was produced by extracting RNA and reverse transcribing it. This table comes from immunoSEQ multiplex PCR, and its TCRdb copy is limited to in-frame clones, with some not included. The repertoire includes 200,000 to 250,000 clones, just over 65% of them detected once, and more than 1% sits in the top ten.

The chain joins TRBV6-5 to TRBJ2-5, with 8 bases identical to TRBD2. The sequence came from a human donor with alopecia areata. The sample here was CD4+ T cells sorted from blood, taken at approximately week 42, from a patient treated with tofacitinib. The CDR3 loop is CASSYSTSGGQETQYF. The CDR3 nucleotides are TGTGCCAGCAGTTACTCGACCAGCGGGGGTCAAGAGACCCAGTACTTC.